Listed below are T cell receptor beta chains from one sample, sequenced in a study of T cell responses to AZD1222 COVID-19 vaccine. Clones were sequenced by immunoSEQ multiplex PCR, and TCRdb holds only the in-frame ones, with some missing. Found here are about 60,000 clones, approximately 85% of them singletons; the top ten hold roughly 19%. Sequenced here: peripheral blood, sampled on day 0 of MenACWY control vaccination. These receptors came from an adult in good health. The CDR3 runs from the conserved cysteine through the conserved F or W. D genes are given only for firm matches.

CDR3	J	D	V
CASSFGTGTHYGYTF	TRBJ1-2	TRBD1	TRBV28
CASSTRTGASPVYGYTF	TRBJ1-2	TRBD1	TRBV19
CASSPTSGPVDEQFF	TRBJ2-1	TRBD2	TRBV7-2
CASGSGPNQPQHF	TRBJ1-5	.	TRBV12-5
CASSFITSYNEQFF	TRBJ2-1	.	TRBV5-1
CATSRGVSEQYF	TRBJ2-7	.	TRBV15
CASSRFWAGTSTDTQYF	TRBJ2-3	.	TRBV4-3
CASSQSDGNYGYTF	TRBJ1-2	.	TRBV7-2
CASSQETLAGAYEQYF	TRBJ2-7	TRBD2	TRBV14
CASSYSSDYGYTF	TRBJ1-2	.	TRBV6-2/TRBV6-3
CASSNEASGRAYLTGELFF	TRBJ2-2	.	TRBV21-1
CASSSQTRPGGDQPQHF	TRBJ1-5	.	TRBV28
CASRLAGATGELFF	TRBJ2-2	TRBD2	TRBV5-4
CSVEDPGGEAFF	TRBJ1-1	.	TRBV29-1
CASRADRGYNSPLHF	TRBJ1-6	TRBD1	TRBV2
CASSRLAGELFF	TRBJ2-2	.	TRBV10-1
CASSPEQGGNQPQHF	TRBJ1-5	TRBD1	TRBV18
CSVDGQGSTGSGNTIYF	TRBJ1-3	.	TRBV29-1
CATSSVGYSNQPQHF	TRBJ1-5	.	TRBV15
CAISPGTRGQDTQYF	TRBJ2-3	TRBD2	TRBV10-3
CASSYSRGTGKLFF	TRBJ2-2	.	TRBV6-2/TRBV6-3
CASSQDPSSDEQFF	TRBJ2-1	.	TRBV3-1/TRBV3-2
CASSLEGMNTEAFF	TRBJ1-1	.	TRBV5-1
CASSLEGVRNTEAFF	TRBJ1-1	.	TRBV5-4
CASSSTLTANTEAFF	TRBJ1-1	.	TRBV2
CASSLSPGQSYEQYF	TRBJ2-7	.	TRBV5-4
CASSLTGDGYTF	TRBJ1-2	.	TRBV27
CASSVGDRQRNIQYF	TRBJ2-4	.	TRBV9
CASRGVDEQYF	TRBJ2-7	.	TRBV7-8
CASSYQSYNEQFF	TRBJ2-1	.	TRBV6-2/TRBV6-3
CASSLARAGGRTTDTQYF	TRBJ2-3	TRBD2	TRBV5-1
CASTSLTRNTEAFF	TRBJ1-1	.	TRBV7-9
CASSPWTGISNQPQHF	TRBJ1-5	TRBD1	TRBV5-5
CAGPYTQYF	TRBJ2-3	.	TRBV6-4
CASTLIAGLGTDTQYF	TRBJ2-3	TRBD2	TRBV28
CASSTRQDTQYF	TRBJ2-3	.	TRBV19
CASNRDSYTGELFF	TRBJ2-2	.	TRBV19
CASRSARGTGELFF	TRBJ2-2	TRBD1	TRBV11-3
CASSPMSDTDTQYF	TRBJ2-3	.	TRBV18
CASSYLRRKQFF	TRBJ2-1	.	TRBV6-5
CASSLGTGESTEAFF	TRBJ1-1	TRBD1	TRBV7-9
CASSSTDRGRAGELFF	TRBJ2-2	TRBD1	TRBV11-2
CASSQGDWAAGSYEQYF	TRBJ2-7	.	TRBV4-1
CASRGTLGRHQETQYF	TRBJ2-5	.	TRBV28
CASRTGANTGELFF	TRBJ2-2	TRBD1	TRBV7-2
CASSQKTPGQSYEQYF	TRBJ2-7	TRBD1	TRBV3-1/TRBV3-2
CASSTGQGRGGNTIYF	TRBJ1-3	TRBD1	TRBV18
CASSEGTARYNSPLHF	TRBJ1-6	.	TRBV2
CASIRLNTEAFF	TRBJ1-1	.	TRBV28
CASTWAMDTNYGYTF	TRBJ1-2	.	TRBV11-2